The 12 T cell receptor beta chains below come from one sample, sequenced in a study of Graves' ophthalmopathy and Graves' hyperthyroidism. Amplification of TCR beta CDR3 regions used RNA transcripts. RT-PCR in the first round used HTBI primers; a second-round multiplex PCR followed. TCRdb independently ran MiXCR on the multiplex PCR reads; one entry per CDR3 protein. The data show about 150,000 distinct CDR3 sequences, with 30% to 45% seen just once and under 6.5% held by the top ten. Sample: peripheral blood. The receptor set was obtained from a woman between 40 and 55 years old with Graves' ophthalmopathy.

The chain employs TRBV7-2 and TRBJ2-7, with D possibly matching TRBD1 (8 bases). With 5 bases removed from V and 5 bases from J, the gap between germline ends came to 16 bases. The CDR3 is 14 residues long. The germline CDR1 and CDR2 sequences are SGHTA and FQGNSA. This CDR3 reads CASSTWTGRDEQYF. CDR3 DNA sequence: TGTGCCAGCAGCACGTGGACAGGGAGGGACGAGCAGTACTTC.

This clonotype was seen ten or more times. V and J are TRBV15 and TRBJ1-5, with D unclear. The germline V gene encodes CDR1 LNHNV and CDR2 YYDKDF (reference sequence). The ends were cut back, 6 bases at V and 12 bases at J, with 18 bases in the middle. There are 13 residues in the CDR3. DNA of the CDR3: TGTGCCACCAGTACGGGAACCCTTTTGGTCCAGCATTTT. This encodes CATSTGTLLVQHF.

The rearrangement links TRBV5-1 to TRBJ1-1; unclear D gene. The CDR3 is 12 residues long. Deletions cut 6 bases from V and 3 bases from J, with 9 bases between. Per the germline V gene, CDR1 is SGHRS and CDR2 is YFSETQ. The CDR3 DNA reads TGCGCCAGCAAGGTCGGGGACACTGAAGCTTTCTTT. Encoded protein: CASKVGDTEAFF.

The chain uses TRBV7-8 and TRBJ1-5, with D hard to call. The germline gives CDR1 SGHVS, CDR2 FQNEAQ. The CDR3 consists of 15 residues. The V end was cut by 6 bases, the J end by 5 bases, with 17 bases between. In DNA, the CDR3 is TGTGCCAGCAGTCCAGACGAAGGTATGGATCAGCCCCAGCATTTT. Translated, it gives CASSPDEGMDQPQHF.

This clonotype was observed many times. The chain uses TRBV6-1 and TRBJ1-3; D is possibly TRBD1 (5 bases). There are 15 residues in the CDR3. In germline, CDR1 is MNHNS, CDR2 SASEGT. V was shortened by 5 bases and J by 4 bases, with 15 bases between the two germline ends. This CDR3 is CASSPYVRTGNTIYF. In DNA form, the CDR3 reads TGTGCCAGCAGTCCTTACGTCCGGACAGGAAACACCATATATTTT.

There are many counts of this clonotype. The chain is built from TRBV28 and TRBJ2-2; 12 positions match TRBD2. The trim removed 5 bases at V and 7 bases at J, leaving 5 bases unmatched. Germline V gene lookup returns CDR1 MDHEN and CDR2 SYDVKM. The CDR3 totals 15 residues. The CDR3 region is CASSPSGRAYGELFF. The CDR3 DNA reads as TGTGCCAGCAGTCCTAGCGGGAGGGCCTACGGGGAGCTGTTTTTT.

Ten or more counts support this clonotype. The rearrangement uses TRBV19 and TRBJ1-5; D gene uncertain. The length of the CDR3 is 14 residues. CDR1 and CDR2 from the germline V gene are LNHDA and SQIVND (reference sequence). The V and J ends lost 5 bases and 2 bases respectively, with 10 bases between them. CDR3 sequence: CASSAPVRNQPQHF. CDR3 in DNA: TGTGCCAGTAGTGCCCCGGTCCGCAATCAGCCCCAGCATTTT.

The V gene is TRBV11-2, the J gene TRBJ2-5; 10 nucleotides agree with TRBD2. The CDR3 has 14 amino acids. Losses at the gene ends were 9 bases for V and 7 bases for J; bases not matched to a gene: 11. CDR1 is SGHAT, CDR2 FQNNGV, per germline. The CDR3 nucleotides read TGTGCCAGTATAGCGGGGGGCTTTCCTGCGACCCAGTACTTC. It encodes CASIAGGFPATQYF.

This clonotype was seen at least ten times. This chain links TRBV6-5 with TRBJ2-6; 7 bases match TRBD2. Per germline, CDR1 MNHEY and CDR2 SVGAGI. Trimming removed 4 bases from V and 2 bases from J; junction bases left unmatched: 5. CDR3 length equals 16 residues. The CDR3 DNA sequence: TGTGCCAGCAGTTGGGGGGGGGGTACTGGGGCCAACGTCCTGACTTTC. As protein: CASSWGGGTGANVLTF.

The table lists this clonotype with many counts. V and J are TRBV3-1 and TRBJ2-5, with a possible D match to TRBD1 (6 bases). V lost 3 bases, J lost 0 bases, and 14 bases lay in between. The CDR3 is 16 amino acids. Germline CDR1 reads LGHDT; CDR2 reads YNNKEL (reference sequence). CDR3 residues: CASSHPRGSNQETQYF. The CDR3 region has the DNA TGTGCCAGCAGCCACCCCAGGGGCTCGAACCAAGAGACCCAGTACTTC.

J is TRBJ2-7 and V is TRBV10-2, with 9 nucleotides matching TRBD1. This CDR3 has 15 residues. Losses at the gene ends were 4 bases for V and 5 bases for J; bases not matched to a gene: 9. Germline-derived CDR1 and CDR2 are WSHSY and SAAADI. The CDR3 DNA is TGCGCCAGCAGTGTACCGGGACAGGGTATGAACGAGCAGTACTTC. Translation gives CASSVPGQGMNEQYF.

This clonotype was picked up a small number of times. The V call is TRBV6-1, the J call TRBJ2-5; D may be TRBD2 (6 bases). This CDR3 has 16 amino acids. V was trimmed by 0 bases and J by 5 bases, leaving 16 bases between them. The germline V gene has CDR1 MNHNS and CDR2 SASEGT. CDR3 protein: CASSEAAGTGRETQYF. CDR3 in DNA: TGTGCCAGCAGTGAAGCGGCGGGGACTGGAAGGGAGACCCAGTACTTC.